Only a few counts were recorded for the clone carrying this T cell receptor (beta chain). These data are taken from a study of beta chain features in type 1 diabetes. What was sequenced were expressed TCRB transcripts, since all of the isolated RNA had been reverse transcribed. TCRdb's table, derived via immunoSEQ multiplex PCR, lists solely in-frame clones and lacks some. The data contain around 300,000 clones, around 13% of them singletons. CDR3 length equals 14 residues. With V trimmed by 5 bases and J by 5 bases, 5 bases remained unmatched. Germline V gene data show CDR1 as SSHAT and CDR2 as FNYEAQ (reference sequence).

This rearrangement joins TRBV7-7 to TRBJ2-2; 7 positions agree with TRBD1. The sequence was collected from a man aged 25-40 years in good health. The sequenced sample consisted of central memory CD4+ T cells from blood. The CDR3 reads CASSTRQGTGELFF. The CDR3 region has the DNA TGTGCCAGCAGCACCAGACAGGGTACCGGGGAGCTGTTTTTT. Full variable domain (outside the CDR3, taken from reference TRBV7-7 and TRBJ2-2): GAGVSQSPRYKVTKRGQDVTLRCDPISSHATLYWYQQALGQGPEFLTYFNYEAQPDKSGLPSDRFSAERPEGSISTLTIQRTEQRDSAMYRCASSTRQGTGELFFGEGSRLTVL.